The 24 T cell receptor beta chains given below trace back to one sample, sequenced in a study of glioma-infiltrating T cells. Using RNA template, CDR3s of TCR alpha and beta were amplified with iRepertoire arm-PCR. TCRdb re-called the multiplex PCR reads with MiXCR, one entry per CDR3 protein. The sample has about 400,000 distinct CDR3 sequences; about 40% are singletons. Sequencing was carried out using glioma tissue, nonneoplastic brain tissue, or PBMCs (not recorded which). These receptors all come from a human donor with low-grade glioma or glioblastoma, undergoing nonglioma brain surgery, or in good health (not recorded which).

Only one count was recorded for this clonotype. The chain links TRBV7-9 to TRBJ2-7, with 8 bases matching TRBD1. The CDR3 has 14 residues. Germline values: CDR1 SEHNR, CDR2 FQNEAQ (reference sequence). V shed 2 bases, J shed 6 bases, and the junction held 6 bases outside the gene matches. CDR3 sequence reads: CASSLPDREGEQYF. CDR3 coding DNA: TGTGCCAGCAGCTTACCGGACAGGGAAGGCGAGCAGTACTTC.

Comments on this clonotype: This may be a read error, as it is one base from a much larger clone. J is TRBJ2-5 and V is TRBV7-6; D gene unclear. V shed 5 bases and J shed 1 base, with 8 bases lying between them. The CDR3 contains 13 residues. Germline V gene data show CDR1 as SGHVS and CDR2 as FNYEAQ. As DNA, the CDR3 is TGTGCCAGCAGCGCCCAAACCCAAGAGACCCAGTACTTC. It codes for CASSAQTQETQYF. The variable domain in full, completed from reference TRBV7-6 and TRBJ2-5, reads GAGVSQSPRYKVTKRGQDVALRCDPISGHVSLYWYRQALGQGPEFLTYFNYEAQQDKSGLPNDRFSAERPEGSISTLTIQRTEQRDSAMYRCASSAQTQETQYFGPGTRLLVL.

This clonotype was seen ten or more times. This chain joins TRBV28 and TRBJ2-2; D uncertain. CDR3 length: 13 residues. Trimming removed 6 bases from V and 11 bases from J, with 16 bases in between. Per the germline V gene, CDR1 is MDHEN and CDR2 is SYDVKM. DNA of the CDR3: TGTGCCAGCAGAATGGACGTAGAATTAGAGCTGTTTTTT. Translating it yields CASRMDVELELFF.

This chain connects TRBV19 to TRBJ2-7; D remains ambiguous. The J call may be incorrect, as the DNA end agrees better with TRBJ2-1. The germline gives CDR1 LNHDA, CDR2 SQIVND (reference sequence). This CDR3 is 14 amino acids long. CDR3 sequence (DNA): TGTGCCAGTACCCTTAGCAGCTACAGAAATGAGCAGTTCTTC. It encodes CASTLSSYRNEQFF.

Comments on this clonotype: Since a much larger clone is just one base distant, this may be a read error. The CDR3 does not close with the conserved phenylalanine or tryptophan, likely indicating a read error. This chain links TRBV20-1 with TRBJ2-1; D remains ambiguous. Germline CDR1 DFQATT, CDR2 SNEGSKA (reference sequence). The V gene lost 4 bases and the J gene lost 8 bases, with 15 bases spanning the gap. This CDR3 has 13 amino acids. In DNA, the CDR3 is TGCAGTGCTAAATGGTTTGGCGCGCATGAGCAGTTCTCC. Translated: CSAKWFGAHEQFS.

The gene calls are TRBV20-1 and TRBJ2-7, with D perhaps TRBD1 (6 bases). V lost 5 bases to trimming and J lost 5 bases, with 16 bases between them. The CDR3 extends over 13 amino acids. The germline gives CDR1 DFQATT, CDR2 SNEGSKA (reference sequence). Here the CDR3 reads CSAPALAGDEQYF. CDR3 coding DNA: TGCAGTGCTCCCGCCCTGGCAGGGGACGAGCAGTACTTC.

Regarding this clonotype: This may stem from a read error, because a much larger clone lies one nucleotide away. The CDR3 spells CASSPSSAGDTQYF. Here the CDR3 DNA reads TGTGCCAGCAGTCCGTCCTCCGCCGGGGATACGCAGTATTTT. This chain links TRBV6-2 or TRBV6-3 with TRBJ2-3; D gene ambiguous. Germline V lookup: CDR1 MNHEY, CDR2 SVGEGT. V lost 5 bases, J lost 6 bases, and 15 bases lay in between. This CDR3 comprises 14 residues.

In this sample, this clonotype turned up a few times. The CDR3 does not end in the conserved phenylalanine or tryptophan, so this is likely a read error. It is unclear where the CDR3 begins or ends on the DNA, so no DNA is shown, and the CDR3 is as TCRdb lists it. The CDR3 reads CASSFASGTLNLQL. This chain links TRBV28 with TRBJ2-7; the D call of TRBD2 is as the table states it, not checked on the DNA. The CDR3 sequence runs 14 residues, both termini included. The germline gives CDR1 MDHEN, CDR2 SYDVKM.

Worth noting for this clonotype: A read error is possible here, since a much larger clone lies one base away. CDR3 residues: CASSRMADAQYF. For the CDR3, the DNA is TGTGCCAGCAGCAGGATGGCAGATGCGCAGTATTTT. The chain has TRBV7-2 and TRBJ2-3, with no clear D. Germline V gene sequence: CDR1 SGHTA, CDR2 FQGNSA. The CDR3 totals 12 residues.

This chain links TRBV20-1 with TRBJ1-2; TRBD1 is a possible D gene (6 bases). This CDR3 is 14 amino acids long. Germline V lookup: CDR1 DFQATT, CDR2 SNEGSKA (reference sequence). V lost 0 bases and J 8 bases, leaving 16 bases between the germline ends. CDR3 protein: CSAREGGPTGGYTF. The CDR3, as DNA: TGCAGTGCTAGAGAGGGGGGGCCCACCGGCGGCTACACCTTC.

This clonotype has a handful of counts. The chain has TRBV20-1 and TRBJ1-5, with 9 bases identical to TRBD1. The ends lost 5 bases at V and 6 bases at J; junction bases unmatched: 8. CDR3 size: 14 residues. The germline CDR1 and CDR2 sequences are DFQATT and SNEGSKA (reference sequence). The CDR3 DNA reads TGCAGTGCTGCCGGGACAGGGTTTTTTCAGCCCCAGCATTTT. Its translation is CSAAGTGFFQPQHF.

This clonotype was counted a few times. The chain links TRBV14 to TRBJ2-2; D is ambiguous. Trimming stripped 2 bases from V and 1 base from J, with 8 bases between. This CDR3 spans 15 amino acids. Germline loops: CDR1 SGHDN, CDR2 FVKESK. As DNA, the CDR3 is TGTGCCAGCAGCCAACCTTCAGGGAACACCGGGGAGCTGTTTTTT. Its protein is CASSQPSGNTGELFF.

The chain links TRBV28 to TRBJ2-1; 8 nucleotides line up with TRBD1. The junction had 6 bases not matched to a gene; V was cut back by 4 bases and J by 7 bases. Per the germline V gene, CDR1 is MDHEN and CDR2 is SYDVKM. This CDR3 contains 14 residues. CDR3 coding DNA: TGTGCCAGCAGTTCGACTCGACAGGGGAATGAGCAGTTCTTC. Protein: CASSSTRQGNEQFF.

The chain uses TRBV13 and TRBJ2-5; 7 bases match TRBD2. V lost 6 bases, J lost 3 bases, and 10 bases stayed unmatched. The CDR3 consists of 15 residues. Germline V lookup: CDR1 PRHDT, CDR2 FYEKMQ (reference sequence). The DNA of the CDR3 is TGTGCCAGCAGTCCAGCGGGAAGGCGGGAAGAGACCCAGTACTTC. It specifies CASSPAGRREETQYF.

This clonotype was recorded a few times. The chain combines TRBV7-9 with TRBJ2-7, with a tentative D call TRBD2 (5 bases). The CDR3 totals 16 residues. The germline V and J ends were trimmed by 7 bases and 3 bases, with 22 bases remaining between them. Per the germline V gene, CDR1 is SEHNR and CDR2 is FQNEAQ (reference sequence). The CDR3 spells CASNLGGLDSDYEQYF. The CDR3 coding sequence is TGTGCCAGCAACCTAGGCGGGTTGGACTCGGACTACGAGCAGTACTTC.

The chain couples TRBV5-1 to TRBJ2-1, with D uncertain. The CDR3 length is 11 residues. Trimming cost V 0 bases and J 8 bases, with 3 bases left between them. Looked up from germline, CDR1 is SGHRS and CDR2 is YFSETQ. The CDR3 protein is CASSLDDEQFF. In nucleotides, the CDR3 is TGCGCCAGCAGCTTGGATGATGAGCAGTTCTTC.

V gene TRBV6-2 or TRBV6-3 combines with J gene TRBJ2-1; D unclear. Trimming removed 4 bases from V and 2 bases from J, with 15 bases in between. There are 16 residues in the CDR3. Looked up from germline, CDR1 is MNHEY and CDR2 is SVGEGT. The chain's CDR3 is CASSLMSRAPYNEQFF. CDR3 nucleotides: TGTGCCAGCAGTTTAATGTCCAGAGCTCCCTACAATGAGCAGTTCTTC.

About this clonotype: No conserved phenylalanine or tryptophan ends this CDR3, so it is likely a read error. The V call is TRBV19, the J call TRBJ2-2, with unresolved D. The germline V gene encodes CDR1 LNHDA and CDR2 SQIVND (reference sequence). The V gene lost 1 base and the J gene lost 1 base, with 4 bases spanning the gap. The CDR3 has 14 residues. CDR3 nucleotide sequence: TGTGCCAGTAGTATAGCGAAGAACACCGGGGAGCTGTTTCAT. This encodes CASSIAKNTGELFH.

This clonotype has only a few counts. This chain connects TRBV28 to TRBJ2-7; TRBD2 agrees at 9 bases. The CDR3 sequence is 16 residues long. Trimming cost V 2 bases and J 7 bases; bases outside gene matches: 12. Germline V gene lookup returns CDR1 MDHEN and CDR2 SYDVKM. CDR3 residues: CASSLGKSGRLREQYF. The DNA for the CDR3 is TGTGCCAGCAGTTTAGGAAAGAGCGGGAGGTTGAGGGAGCAGTACTTC. Full variable domain (outside the CDR3, taken from reference TRBV28 and TRBJ2-7): DVKVTQSSRYLVKRTGEKVFLECVQDMDHENMFWYRQDPGLGLRLIYFSYDVKMKEKGDIPEGYSVSREKKERFSLILESASTNQTSMYLCASSLGKSGRLREQYFGPGTRLTVT.

This clonotype was counted between two and nine times. A much larger clone is a single base away; this may be a read error. This chain links TRBV27 with TRBJ2-7; D gene uncertain. Per germline, CDR1 MNHEY and CDR2 SMNVEV (reference sequence). The V gene lost 0 bases and the J gene lost 0 bases, with 6 bases spanning the gap. The CDR3 is made up of 14 amino acids. CDR3 sequence reads: CASSLSGFSYEQYF. The CDR3 coding sequence is TGTGCCAGCAGTTTATCGGGGTTCTCCTACGAGCAGTACTTC.

This clonotype was counted a single time. This chain joins TRBV7-9 and TRBJ2-5; 8 bases are a match to TRBD1. The V segment lost 5 bases and the J segment 5 bases; nucleotides outside the gene matches: 7. Germline values: CDR1 SEHNR, CDR2 FQNEAQ (reference sequence). This CDR3 comprises 14 residues. As DNA, the CDR3 is TGTGCCAGCAGCCCTCAGGGGGCTGAGGAGACCCAGTACTTC. This gives the protein CASSPQGAEETQYF. Variable domain in full (rest from reference TRBV7-9 and TRBJ2-5): DTGVSQNPRHKITKRGQNVTFRCDPISEHNRLYWYRQTLGQGPEFLTYFQNEAQLEKSRLLSDRFSAERPKGSFSTLEIQRTEQGDSAMYLCASSPQGAEETQYFGPGTRLLVL.

This chain connects TRBV11-2 to TRBJ2-1; D is undetermined. V gave up 3 bases and J gave up 6 bases, with 12 bases separating them. This CDR3 spans 14 amino acids. CDR1 and CDR2 from the germline V gene are SGHAT and FQNNGV. The CDR3, as DNA: TGTGCCAGCAGCTTGGAAGACCGTAGCAATGAGCAGTTCTTC. It is translated as CASSLEDRSNEQFF.

V is TRBV28 and J is TRBJ2-5, with D perhaps TRBD1 or TRBD2 (6 bases each). Germline assignment: CDR1 MDHEN and CDR2 SYDVKM. The CDR3 consists of 15 residues. The V end was cut by 2 bases, the J end by 4 bases, with 14 bases between. In DNA, the CDR3 is TGTGCCAGCAGTTTAAGGGAACAGGGAGGAGAGACCCAGTACTTC. Protein product: CASSLREQGGETQYF.

This sequence joins TRBV14 and TRBJ1-5, with a possible D match to TRBD1 (5 bases). This CDR3 contains 13 residues. The V end lost 0 bases, the J end lost 11 bases, and 11 bases lay between the germline ends. The germline V gene encodes CDR1 SGHDN and CDR2 FVKESK. The CDR3 DNA sequence: TGTGCCAGCAGCCAAGATAGGGGATCGGCCCAGCATTTT. Its translation: CASSQDRGSAQHF. The full variable domain, with the rest looked up from reference TRBV14 and TRBJ1-5, is EAGVTQFPSHSVIEKGQTVTLRCDPISGHDNLYWYRRVMGKEIKFLLHFVKESKQDESGMPNNRFLAERTGGTYSTLKVQPAELEDSGVYFCASSQDRGSAQHFGDGTRLSIL.